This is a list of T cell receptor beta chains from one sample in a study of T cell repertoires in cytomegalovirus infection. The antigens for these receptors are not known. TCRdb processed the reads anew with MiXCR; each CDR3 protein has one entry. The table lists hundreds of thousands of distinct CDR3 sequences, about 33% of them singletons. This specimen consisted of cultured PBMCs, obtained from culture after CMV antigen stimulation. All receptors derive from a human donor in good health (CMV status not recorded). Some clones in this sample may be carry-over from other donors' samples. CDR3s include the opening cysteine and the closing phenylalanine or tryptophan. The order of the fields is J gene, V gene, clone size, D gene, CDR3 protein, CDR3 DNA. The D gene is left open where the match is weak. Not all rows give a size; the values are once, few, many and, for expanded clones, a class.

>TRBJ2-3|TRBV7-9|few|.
CASSLTTGASDTQYF
TGTGCCAGCAGCTTAACGACGGGGGCTTCAGATACGCAGTATTTT
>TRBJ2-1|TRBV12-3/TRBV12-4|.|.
CASSLALFASHNEQFF
TGTGCCAGCAGCCTAGCCCTTTTTGCATCGCACAATGAGCAGTTCTTC
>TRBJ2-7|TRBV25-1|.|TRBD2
CASSVGGRISYEQYF
TGTGCCAGCAGTGTGGGCGGGAGGATCTCCTACGAGCAGTACTTC
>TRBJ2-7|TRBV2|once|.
CASRVGQGTYEQYF
TGTGCCAGCAGGGTGGGGCAGGGTACCTACGAGCAGTACTTC
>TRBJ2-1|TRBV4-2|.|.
CASSQVSAAEEQFF
TGTGCCAGCAGCCAAGTATCTGCGGCCGAGGAGCAGTTCTTC
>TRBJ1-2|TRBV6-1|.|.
CASSYGSKNYGYTF
TGTGCCAGCAGTTACGGGAGCAAGAACTATGGCTACACCTTC
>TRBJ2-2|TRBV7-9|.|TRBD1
CASSPPGQGKIRTGELFF
TGTGCCAGCAGCCCTCCGGGACAGGGAAAAATCCGCACCGGGGAGCTGTTTTTT
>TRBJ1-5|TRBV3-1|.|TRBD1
CASSQGTGRNQPQHF
TGTGCCAGCAGCCAAGGGACAGGCCGCAATCAGCCCCAGCATTTT
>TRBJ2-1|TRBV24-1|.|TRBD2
CATSEGTSGRNNEQFF
TGTGCCACCAGTGAAGGGACTAGCGGGAGGAACAATGAGCAGTTCTTC
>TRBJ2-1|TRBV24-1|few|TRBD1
CATAQYPGQGNNEQFF
TGTGCCACCGCTCAGTACCCGGGACAGGGCAACAATGAGCAGTTCTTC
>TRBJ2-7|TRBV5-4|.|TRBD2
CASSLRTRLNEQYF
TGTGCCAGCAGCTTGAGGACTAGACTTAACGAGCAGTACTTC
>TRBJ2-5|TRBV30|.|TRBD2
CAWSMGTTDQTQYF
TGTGCCTGGAGCATGGGGACTACCGACCAGACCCAGTACTTC
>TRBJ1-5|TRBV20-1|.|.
CSASRISGNQPQHF
TGCAGTGCTAGTCGGATATCGGGCAATCAGCCCCAGCATTTT
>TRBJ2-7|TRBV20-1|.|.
CSARIPAGPYEQYF
TGCAGTGCTAGGATACCCGCGGGACCCTACGAGCAGTACTTC
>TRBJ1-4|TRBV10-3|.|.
CAISEGEGEKLFF
TGTGCCATCAGTGAGGGCGAGGGCGAAAAACTGTTTTTT
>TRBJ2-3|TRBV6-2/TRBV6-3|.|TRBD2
CASKGLAGVTDTQYF
TGTGCCAGCAAAGGGCTAGCGGGGGTCACAGATACGCAGTATTTT
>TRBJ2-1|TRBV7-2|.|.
CASSLAWPYNEQFF
TGTGCCAGCAGCCTAGCGTGGCCCTACAATGAGCAGTTCTTC
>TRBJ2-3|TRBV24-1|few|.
CATSERGTRGDTQYF
TGTGCCACCAGTGAACGCGGGACGAGGGGAGATACGCAGTATTTT
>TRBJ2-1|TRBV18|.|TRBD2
CASSPLGTSGSYEQFF
TGTGCCAGCTCACCTCTCGGGACTAGCGGGAGTTATGAGCAGTTCTTC
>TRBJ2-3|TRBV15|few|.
CATSRAGESADTQYF
TGTGCCACCAGCAGGGCAGGCGAATCCGCGGATACGCAGTATTTT
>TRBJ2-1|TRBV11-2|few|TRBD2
CASRRERDAYNEQFF
TGTGCCAGCAGGCGGGAGAGGGATGCCTACAATGAGCAGTTCTTC
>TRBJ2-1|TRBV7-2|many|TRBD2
CASSFLTSGRLNEQFF
TGTGCCAGCAGCTTCCTGACTAGCGGGAGGTTGAATGAGCAGTTCTTC